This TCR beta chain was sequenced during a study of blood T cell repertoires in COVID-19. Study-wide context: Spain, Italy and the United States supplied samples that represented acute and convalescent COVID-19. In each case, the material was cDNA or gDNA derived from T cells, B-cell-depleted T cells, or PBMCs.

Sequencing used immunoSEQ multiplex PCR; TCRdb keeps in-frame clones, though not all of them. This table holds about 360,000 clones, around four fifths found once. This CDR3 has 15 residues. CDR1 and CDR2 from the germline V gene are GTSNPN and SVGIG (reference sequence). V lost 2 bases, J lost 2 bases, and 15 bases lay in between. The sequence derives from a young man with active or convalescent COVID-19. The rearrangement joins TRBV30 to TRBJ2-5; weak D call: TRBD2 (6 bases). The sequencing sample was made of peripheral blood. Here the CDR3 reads CAWSTGRRGQETQYF. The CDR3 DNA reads TGTGCCTGGAGTACCGGGAGAAGAGGACAAGAGACCCAGTACTTC. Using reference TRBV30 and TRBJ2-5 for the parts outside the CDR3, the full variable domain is SQTIHQWPATLVQPVGSPLSLECTVEGTSNPNLYWYRQAAGRGLQLLFYSVGIGQISSEVPQNLSASRPQDRQFILSSKKLLLSDSGFYLCAWSTGRRGQETQYFGPGTRLLVL.